The 20 T cell receptor beta chains presented below share a single source sample, sequenced in a study of control samples from healthy donors and cancer patients. Profiling relied on immunoSEQ multiplex PCR, and the TCRdb table lists in-frame clones only, not all of them. The table lists roughly 160,000 clones, 90% to 95% of them singletons. Sample: PBMCs. These receptors were taken from a man aged 55 to 70 with colorectal cancer.

V usage is TRBV18 and J usage is TRBJ1-3, with D hard to call. In germline, CDR1 is KGHSH, CDR2 LQKENI. The CDR3 is made up of 13 amino acids. Deletions cut 2 bases from V and 0 bases from J, with 2 bases between. CDR3 sequence: CASSPASGNTIYF. The CDR3 DNA reads as TGTGCCAGCTCACCAGCCTCTGGAAACACCATATATTTT.

The chain uses TRBV3-1 (or the pseudogene TRBV3-2) and TRBJ1-5; 9 positions match TRBD1. Trimming took 3 bases from V and 4 from J; bases not matched to a gene: 7. Germline V gene data show CDR1 as LGHDT and CDR2 as YNNKEL (reference sequence). This CDR3 contains 16 residues. CDR3 region: CASSHLGQGRNQPQHF. The CDR3 nucleotides are TGTGCCAGCAGCCATCTCGGACAGGGGAGGAATCAGCCCCAGCATTTT.

The rearrangement links TRBV3-1 (or the pseudogene TRBV3-2) to TRBJ2-5, with D hard to call. Germline values: CDR1 LGHDT, CDR2 YNNKEL (reference sequence). Trimming took 0 bases from V and 0 from J, leaving 8 bases between them. CDR3 length: 15 residues. CDR3 nucleotides: TGTGCCAGCAGCCAAGAAAGTAGTTACCAAGAGACCCAGTACTTC. Translated: CASSQESSYQETQYF.

Worth noting for this clone: Relative to the germline gene, one junction end is altered; a read error may explain this. The genes are TRBV27 and TRBJ2-3; a possible D gene is TRBD1 (6 bases). Per germline, CDR1 MNHEY and CDR2 SMNVEV (reference sequence). The CDR3 is 13 residues long. CDR3 sequence (DNA): TGTGCCAGCAGTTTATCGAAATCGGACAGACCGGGTTTT. Residues: CASSLSKSDRPGF.

With regard to this clone: The sample holds other DNA sequences that translate to the same CDR3. V is TRBV4-3 and J is TRBJ2-3, with 8 bases lining up with TRBD2. After removal of 2 bases from V and 0 bases from J, the junction contained 1 base not matched to a gene. Germline V gene sequence: CDR1 LGHNA, CDR2 YSLEER. CDR3 length equals 15 residues. CDR3 nucleotide sequence: TGCGCCAGCAGCCAAACTAGCGGTAGCACAGATACGCAGTATTTT. It encodes CASSQTSGSTDTQYF.

This clone was observed a single time. J is TRBJ2-4 and V is TRBV3-1 (or the pseudogene TRBV3-2), with unresolved D. The CDR3 contains 18 residues. The germline CDR1 and CDR2 sequences are LGHDT and YNNKEL (reference sequence). The V and J ends lost 4 bases and 0 bases respectively, with 19 bases between them. As DNA, the CDR3 is TGTGCCAGCAGCCCCCCAGACGGCCACAGATTAGCCAAAAACATTCAGTACTTC. Translated: CASSPPDGHRLAKNIQYF.

In its sample, this clone was seen once. The chain joins TRBV5-4 to TRBJ1-2, with 8 positions matching TRBD1. The CDR3 consists of 14 residues. Trimming took 5 bases from V and 4 from J; bases not matched to a gene: 7. In germline, CDR1 is SGHNT, CDR2 YYREEE (reference sequence). CDR3 protein: CASSTGGVSYGYTF. The CDR3 region has the DNA TGTGCCAGCAGTACAGGGGGGGTTTCCTATGGCTACACCTTC.

The rearrangement uses TRBV3-1 (or the pseudogene TRBV3-2) and TRBJ2-1; D not certain. Germline values: CDR1 LGHDT, CDR2 YNNKEL (reference sequence). The CDR3 is 15 residues long. The V and J ends lost 3 bases and 4 bases respectively, with 13 bases between them. CDR3 nucleotides: TGTGCCAGCAGCCACTCAGGTAGGGAATACAATGAGCAGTTCTTC. Its protein is CASSHSGREYNEQFF.

This chain links TRBV12-3 or TRBV12-4 with TRBJ2-2; weak D call: TRBD1 (5 bases). The CDR3 loop spans 13 amino acids. V gave up 5 bases and J gave up 5 bases, with 9 bases separating them. CDR3 coding DNA: TGTGCCAGCAGTCGACAGACGACCGGGGAGCTGTTTTTT. Its translation: CASSRQTTGELFF.

This clone was seen only a few times. The chain joins TRBV4-3 to TRBJ1-5, with unresolved D. Germline V lookup: CDR1 LGHNA, CDR2 YSLEER. There are 15 residues in the CDR3. V gave up 0 bases and J gave up 10 bases, with 16 bases separating them. CDR3 region: CASSQDLTAISPQHF. As DNA, the CDR3 is TGCGCCAGCAGCCAAGATCTTACAGCGATCAGCCCCCAGCATTTT.

V is TRBV5-8 and J is TRBJ1-1, with D perhaps matching TRBD1 (5 bases). CDR1 and CDR2 (germline): SGHTS, YDEGEE. V lost 4 bases to trimming and J lost 4 bases, with 11 bases between them. The CDR3 extends over 13 amino acids. The CDR3 loop is CASSQNGATEAFF. The CDR3 DNA is TGTGCCAGCAGCCAGAACGGGGCCACTGAAGCTTTCTTT. The full variable domain, with the rest looked up from reference TRBV5-8 and TRBJ1-1, is EAGVTQSPTHLIKTRGQQATLRCSPISGHTSVYWYQQALGLGLQFLLWYDEGEERNRGNFPPRFSGRQFPNYSSELNVNALELEDSALYLCASSQNGATEAFFGQGTRLTVV.

Remarks on this clone: At one end the junction does not follow the germline gene, possibly because of a read error. The V and J genes are TRBV6-5 and TRBJ2-7; possibly TRBD1 for D (6 bases). CDR3 length equals 13 residues. Germline assignment: CDR1 MNHEY and CDR2 SVGAGI. CDR3 sequence (DNA): TGTGCCAGCCCAGAACAGGGCTCCCACGAGCAGTACTTC. This sequence encodes CASPEQGSHEQYF.

The genes are TRBV12-3 or TRBV12-4 and TRBJ1-2; the match to TRBD1 covers 7 bases. Germline trimming cut 5 bases from V and 8 bases from J; bases unmatched to any gene: 5. CDR3 length equals 12 residues. CDR3 in amino acids: CASSPRGRGYTF. The CDR3 DNA sequence: TGTGCCAGCAGTCCTAGGGGGCGCGGCTACACCTTC.

J is TRBJ1-4 and V is TRBV15; possible D gene TRBD1, 5 bases. The germline gives CDR1 LNHNV, CDR2 YYDKDF (reference sequence). The CDR3 runs to 15 residues. The V and J ends lost 0 bases and 3 bases respectively, with 8 bases between them. The CDR3 is CATSRDDRANEKLFF. The CDR3 bases are TGTGCCACCAGCAGAGACGACAGAGCTAATGAAAAACTGTTTTTT.

The chain links TRBV19 to TRBJ1-3; D is unclear. This CDR3 contains 14 residues. V was pared by 8 bases and J by 1 base, with 12 bases between. Germline V gives CDR1 LNHDA, CDR2 SQIVND (reference sequence). For the CDR3, the DNA is TGTGCCAGTCTCGGAGGGTGGTCTGGAAACACCATATATTTT. Encoded protein: CASLGGWSGNTIYF. Using reference TRBV19 and TRBJ1-3 for the parts outside the CDR3, the full variable domain is DGGITQSPKYLFRKEGQNVTLSCEQNLNHDAMYWYRQDPGQGLRLIYYSQIVNDFQKGDIAEGYSVSREKKESFPLTVTSAQKNPTAFYLCASLGGWSGNTIYFGEGSWLTVV.

V and J are TRBV2 and TRBJ1-2; 10 nucleotides match TRBD1. CDR1 and CDR2 from the germline V gene are SNHLY and FYNNEI. This CDR3 region has 14 residues. Unmatched junction bases numbered 4, after V lost 3 bases and J lost 6 bases. CDR3 loop: CASSETGGLDGYTF. The CDR3 DNA reads TGTGCCAGCAGTGAGACAGGGGGCCTGGATGGCTACACCTTC.

This clone appeared once. The chain employs TRBV6-6 and TRBJ2-5; 8 nucleotides agree with TRBD2. CDR1 and CDR2 (germline): MNHNY, SVGAGI (reference sequence). This CDR3 is built from 16 residues. Trimming at V came to 4 bases and at J to 3 bases, leaving 10 bases not matched to a gene. CDR3 residues: CASSSGVAGFEETQYF. The DNA of the CDR3 is TGTGCCAGCAGTTCTGGGGTAGCGGGGTTTGAAGAGACCCAGTACTTC.

This chain links TRBV4-1 with TRBJ2-7, with 9 bases identical to TRBD1. CDR1 and CDR2 from the germline V gene are MGHRA and YSYEKL. Unmatched junction bases numbered 11, after V lost 5 bases and J lost 3 bases. The CDR3 has 16 amino acids. CDR3 protein: CASSSVGGTGSYEQYF. The CDR3 nucleotides read TGCGCCAGCAGCTCTGTAGGGGGGACAGGGAGCTACGAGCAGTACTTC.

The genes are TRBV6-5 and TRBJ1-4; D uncertain. Trimming cost V 6 bases and J 0 bases, with 11 bases left between them. The CDR3 consists of 15 residues. Germline V lookup: CDR1 MNHEY, CDR2 SVGAGI. CDR3 nucleotides: TGTGCCAGCAGCCGCCTGACGGCAACTAATGAAAAACTGTTTTTT. Translating gives CASSRLTATNEKLFF.

This clone was counted once. V and J are TRBV6-5 and TRBJ1-4, with 11 bases aligning to TRBD1. Trimming cost V 6 bases and J 8 bases; bases outside gene matches: 5. Germline CDR1 reads MNHEY; CDR2 reads SVGAGI. The CDR3 contains 14 residues. Written as DNA, the CDR3 is TGTGCCAGCAGGCCCGGGACAGGGGGAGAAAAACTGTTTTTT. This gives the protein CASRPGTGGEKLFF.